This TCR beta chain came from a study of cytomegalovirus exposure and HLA in healthy donors. Study-level information: In an earlier analysis, 117 million unique TCR beta sequences were found from some 200 million T cells. Most donors, around 81% of a few hundred genotyped, fell in the Caucasian-associated ancestry cluster. Points from the study as a whole: A further, later analysis showed that HLA-associated TCR beta chains (compared with equally common others) were more clonally expanded.

The junction had 11 bases not matched to a gene; V was cut back by 8 bases and J by 4 bases. The CDR3 spans 15 residues. CDR1 and CDR2 (germline): MNHNY, SVGAGI (reference sequence). PCR employed 60 Vbeta and 13 Jbeta primers. The protocol was immunoSEQ multiplex PCR, while the TCRdb copy is restricted to in-frame clones and leaves out a portion. This repertoire comprises over 100,000 clones; its ten largest clones make up 6.5% to 7%. With regard to this clone: Its antigen is still unknown.

The source material was PBMCs. This chain connects TRBV6-6 to TRBJ2-5; 9 bases align to TRBD1. The sequence was collected from a middle-aged man in good health and CMV-seropositive. The CDR3 sequence is CASGGTGSTAETQYF. CDR3 in DNA: TGTGCCAGCGGTGGGACAGGGAGTACCGCAGAGACCCAGTACTTC.